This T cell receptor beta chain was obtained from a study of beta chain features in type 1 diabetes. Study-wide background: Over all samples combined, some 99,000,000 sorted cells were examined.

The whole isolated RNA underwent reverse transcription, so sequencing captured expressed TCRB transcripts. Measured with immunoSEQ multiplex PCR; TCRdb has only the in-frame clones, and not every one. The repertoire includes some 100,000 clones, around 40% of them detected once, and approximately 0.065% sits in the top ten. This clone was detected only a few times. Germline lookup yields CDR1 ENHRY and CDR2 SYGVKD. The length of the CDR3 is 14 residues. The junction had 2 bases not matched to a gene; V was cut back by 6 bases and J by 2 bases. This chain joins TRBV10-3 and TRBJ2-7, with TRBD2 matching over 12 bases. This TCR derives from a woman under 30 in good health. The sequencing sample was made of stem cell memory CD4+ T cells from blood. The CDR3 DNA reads TGTGCCATCAGCGGACTAGCGGGAACCTACGAGCAGTACTTC. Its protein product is CAISGLAGTYEQYF.